Presented here are 13 T cell receptor beta chains from one specimen sequenced in a study of blood T cell repertoires in COVID-19. Generated by immunoSEQ multiplex PCR, the TCRdb table keeps only in-frame clones and is missing some. The sample holds around 100,000 clones, 84% seen once. The sample consisted of peripheral blood. The receptors come from a human donor in a cohort sampled during active or convalescent COVID-19.

For this clone: At one boundary the junction diverges from the germline segment, which might be a read error. The chain couples TRBV7-2 to TRBJ1-2, with D perhaps matching TRBD1 (6 bases). The CDR3 spans 15 residues. The V gene's germline CDR1 is SGHTA and CDR2 FQGNSA. The CDR3 coding sequence is TGTGCCAGCAGCCCGGGACCCCCAGGGGCGGGGGCTTTTGGCTTC. This codes for CASSPGPPGAGAFGF. Combining the CDR3 with reference TRBV7-2 and TRBJ1-2 gives the whole variable domain GAGVSQSPSNKVTEKGKDVELRCDPISGHTALYWYRQSLGQGLEFLIYFQGNSAPDKSGLPSDRFSAERTGGSVSTLTIQRTQQEDSAVYLCASSPGPPGAGAFGFGSGTRLTVV.

CDR3 protein: CASGLVQANTGELFF. In DNA form, the CDR3 reads TGTGCTAGTGGTTTGGTACAGGCGAACACCGGGGAGCTGTTTTTT. The chain links TRBV12-5 to TRBJ2-2, with a possible D match to TRBD1 (5 bases). CDR3 length: 15 residues. Trimming cost V 0 bases and J 0 bases, with 5 bases left between them. Germline V lookup: CDR1 LGHNT, CDR2 FRNRAP.

This clone was seen a few times. The chain combines TRBV19 with TRBJ1-5; 8 positions match TRBD1. V dropped 5 bases and J dropped 5; count of bases not matched to a gene: 5. The CDR3 loop spans 14 amino acids. Looked up from germline, CDR1 is LNHDA and CDR2 is SQIVND (reference sequence). CDR3 DNA: TGTGCCAGTAGTGAGTCAGGGGGCGATCAGCCCCAGCATTTT. This translates into CASSESGGDQPQHF.

The chain carries TRBV7-3 and TRBJ2-7; 12 positions match TRBD1. With V trimmed by 5 bases and J by 5 bases, 7 bases remained unmatched. This CDR3 has 15 residues. CDR1 SGHTA and CDR2 FQGTGA come from the germline V gene. CDR3: CASSPRDRGHNEQYF. The CDR3 DNA sequence: TGTGCCAGCAGCCCCCGGGACAGGGGGCACAACGAGCAGTACTTC.

The chain couples TRBV7-2 to TRBJ1-4, with D unclear. Trimming stripped 5 bases from V and 0 bases from J, with 10 bases between. The CDR3 covers 15 residues. Germline loops: CDR1 SGHTA, CDR2 FQGNSA. Here the CDR3 reads CASSNRQATNEKLFF. The CDR3 nucleotides read TGTGCCAGCAGCAATAGACAAGCAACTAATGAAAAACTGTTTTTT.

V is TRBV6-5 and J is TRBJ1-3; D is unresolved. V lost 7 bases and J 0 bases, leaving 13 bases between the germline ends. The germline gives CDR1 MNHEY, CDR2 SVGAGI. CDR3 length: 15 amino acids. The CDR3 DNA reads as TGTGCCAGCAACCAGACACCCCACTCTGGAAACACCATATATTTT. Amino acids: CASNQTPHSGNTIYF.

The rearrangement uses TRBV6-5 and TRBJ2-5; 8 bases match TRBD1. The CDR3 totals 13 residues. With V trimmed by 5 bases and J by 5 bases, 4 bases remained unmatched. Germline CDR1 is MNHEY and CDR2 is SVGAGI. CDR3 coding DNA: TGTGCCAGCAGTCGAACAGGGGGGGAGACCCAGTACTTC. It encodes CASSRTGGETQYF.

J is TRBJ2-6 and V is TRBV24-1; perhaps TRBD2 as D (5 bases). The V gene lost 4 bases and the J gene lost 0 bases, with 12 bases spanning the gap. The CDR3 spans 17 residues. Germline loops: CDR1 KGHDR, CDR2 SFDVKD. The CDR3 nucleotides are TGTGCCACCAGTGACCCTAGTGGAGGCTCTGGGGCCAACGTCCTGACTTTC. Translated: CATSDPSGGSGANVLTF.

The rearrangement uses TRBV10-2 and TRBJ2-1; maybe TRBD2 (5 bases). The V gene's germline CDR1 is WSHSY and CDR2 SAAADI. The CDR3 has 10 amino acids. Trimming shortened V by 4 bases and J by 10 bases, and 5 bases separated the two germline ends. DNA for the CDR3: TGCGCCAGCAGTGCGGGGGAGCAGTTCTTC. It is translated as CASSAGEQFF.

This chain connects TRBV13 to TRBJ1-1; 8 bases fit TRBD1. The CDR3 runs to 14 residues. Germline CDR1 is PRHDT and CDR2 is FYEKMQ (reference sequence). Trimming took 5 bases from V and 4 from J; bases not matched to a gene: 6. CDR3 residues: CASSRRQGITEAFF. The CDR3 coding sequence is TGTGCCAGCAGCCGTCGACAGGGGATCACTGAAGCTTTCTTT.

This CDR3 reads CASSQHSGLAITDTQYF. The CDR3 region has the DNA TGCGCCAGCAGTCAGCACAGTGGACTAGCAATCACAGATACGCAGTATTTT. This chain links TRBV10-2 with TRBJ2-3; TRBD2 matches at 8 bases. The CDR3 length is 17 residues. Trimming cost V 5 bases and J 2 bases; bases outside gene matches: 12. Germline V gives CDR1 WSHSY, CDR2 SAAADI.

This clone was counted once. V gene TRBV18 combines with J gene TRBJ1-2; a weak D match, TRBD1 (6 bases). The CDR3 is 15 residues long. V shed 2 bases and J shed 6 bases, with 16 bases lying between them. In germline, CDR1 is KGHSH, CDR2 LQKENI. DNA of the CDR3: TGTGCCAGCTCACCAGAACGCAGGGGTGATAATGGCTACACCTTC. It translates to CASSPERRGDNGYTF.

The chain recombines TRBV19 with TRBJ1-6; unclear D gene. The CDR3 has 12 amino acids. V shed 5 bases and J shed 8 bases, with 7 bases lying between them. Per germline, CDR1 LNHDA and CDR2 SQIVND (reference sequence). CDR3 coding DNA: TGTGCCAGTAGTCGACGGGATTCACCCCTCCACTTT. It codes for CASSRRDSPLHF. The entire variable domain, with the rest obtained from reference TRBV19 and TRBJ1-6, is as follows: DGGITQSPKYLFRKEGQNVTLSCEQNLNHDAMYWYRQDPGQGLRLIYYSQIVNDFQKGDIAEGYSVSREKKESFPLTVTSAQKNPTAFYLCASSRRDSPLHFGNGTRLTVT.